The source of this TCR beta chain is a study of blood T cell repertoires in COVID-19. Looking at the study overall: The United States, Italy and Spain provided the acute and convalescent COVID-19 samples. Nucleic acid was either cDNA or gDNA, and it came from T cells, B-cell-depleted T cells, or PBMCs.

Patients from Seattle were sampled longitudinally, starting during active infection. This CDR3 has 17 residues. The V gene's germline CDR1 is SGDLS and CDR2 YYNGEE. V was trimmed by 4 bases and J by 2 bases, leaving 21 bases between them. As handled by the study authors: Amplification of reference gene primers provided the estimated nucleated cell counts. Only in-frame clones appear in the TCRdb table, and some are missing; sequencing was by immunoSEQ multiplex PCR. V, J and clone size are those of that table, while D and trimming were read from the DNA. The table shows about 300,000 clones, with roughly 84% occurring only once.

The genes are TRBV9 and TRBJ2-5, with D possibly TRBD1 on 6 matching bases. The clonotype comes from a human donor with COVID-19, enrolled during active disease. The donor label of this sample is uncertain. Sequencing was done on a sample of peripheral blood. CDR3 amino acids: CASSQSGVQVLQETQYF. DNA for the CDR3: TGTGCCAGCAGCCAATCAGGGGTGCAGGTTCTTCAAGAGACCCAGTACTTC.